This T cell receptor (beta chain) stems from a study of spatial heterogeneity in lung cancer. This clonotype was observed a handful of times. Its antigen is not known. Time point described: sample taken at primary tumor resection. Tumor, nontumor lung or frozen PBMC supplied whole RNA that was sequenced unsorted. The donors, 60 to 80 patients with untreated early-stage non-small cell lung cancer, provided the samples. Germline V gene data show CDR1 as MDHEN and CDR2 as SYDVKM. V was cut by 5 bases and J by 2 bases, with 14 bases left in between. The CDR3 spans 15 residues. Study outcomes and limitations: Circulating ubiquitous expanded tumor TCRs were observed more frequently at resection than at follow-up.

TCRdb analysed the 5' RACE reads with MiXCR anew, one entry per CDR3 protein. The sample includes some 28,000 distinct CDR3 sequences, 7.5% to 10% of them seen just once. The chain recombines TRBV28 with TRBJ2-3; D may be TRBD1 (6 bases). The TCR sequence derives from a female donor with early-stage non-small cell lung cancer. This specimen was PBMCs, taken at surgery. This CDR3 is CASSPGHLNTDTQYF. CDR3 DNA sequence: TGTGCCAGCAGTCCGGGACACCTGAACACAGATACGCAGTATTTT.